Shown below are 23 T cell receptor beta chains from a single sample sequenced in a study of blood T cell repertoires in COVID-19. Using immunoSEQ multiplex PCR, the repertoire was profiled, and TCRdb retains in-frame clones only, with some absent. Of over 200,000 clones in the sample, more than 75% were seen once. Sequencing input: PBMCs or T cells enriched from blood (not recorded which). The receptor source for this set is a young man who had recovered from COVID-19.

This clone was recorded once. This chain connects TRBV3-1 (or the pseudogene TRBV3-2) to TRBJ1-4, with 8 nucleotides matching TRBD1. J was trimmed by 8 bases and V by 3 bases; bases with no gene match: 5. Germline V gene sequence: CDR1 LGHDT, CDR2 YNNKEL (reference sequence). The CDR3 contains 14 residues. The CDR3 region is CASSHGQGEEKLFF. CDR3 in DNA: TGTGCCAGCAGCCACGGACAGGGTGAGGAAAAACTGTTTTTT.

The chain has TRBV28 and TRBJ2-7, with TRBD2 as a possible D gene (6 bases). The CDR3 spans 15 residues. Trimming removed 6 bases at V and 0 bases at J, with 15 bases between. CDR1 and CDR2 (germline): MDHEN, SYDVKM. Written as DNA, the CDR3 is TGTGCCAGCAGAAAGGAGGGGACCTACTCCTACGAGCAGTACTTC. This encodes CASRKEGTYSYEQYF.

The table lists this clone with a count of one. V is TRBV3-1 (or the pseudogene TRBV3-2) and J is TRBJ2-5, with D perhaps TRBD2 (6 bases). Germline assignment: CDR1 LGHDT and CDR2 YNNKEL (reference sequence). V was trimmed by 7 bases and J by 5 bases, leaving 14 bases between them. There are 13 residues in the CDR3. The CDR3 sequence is CASTVVGGETQYF. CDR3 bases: TGTGCCAGCACCGTAGTGGGAGGTGAGACCCAGTACTTC.

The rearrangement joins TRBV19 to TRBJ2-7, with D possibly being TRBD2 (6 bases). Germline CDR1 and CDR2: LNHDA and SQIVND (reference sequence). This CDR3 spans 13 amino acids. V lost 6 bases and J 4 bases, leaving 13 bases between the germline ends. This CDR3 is CASSPFGGYEQYF. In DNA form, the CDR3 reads TGTGCCAGTAGCCCGTTTGGGGGGTACGAGCAGTACTTC.

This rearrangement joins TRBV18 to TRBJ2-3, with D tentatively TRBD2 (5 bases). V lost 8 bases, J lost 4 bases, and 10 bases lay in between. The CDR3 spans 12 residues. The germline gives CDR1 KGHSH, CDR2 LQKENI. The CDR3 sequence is CASRGGADTQYF. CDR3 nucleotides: TGTGCCAGCCGAGGAGGTGCAGATACGCAGTATTTT.

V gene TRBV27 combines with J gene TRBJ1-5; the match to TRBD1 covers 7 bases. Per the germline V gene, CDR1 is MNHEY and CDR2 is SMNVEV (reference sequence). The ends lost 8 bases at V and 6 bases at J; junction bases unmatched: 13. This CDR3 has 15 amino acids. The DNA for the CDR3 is TGTGCCAGCGGAATCCAGACAGGGAGTATTCAGCCCCAGCATTTT. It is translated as CASGIQTGSIQPQHF.

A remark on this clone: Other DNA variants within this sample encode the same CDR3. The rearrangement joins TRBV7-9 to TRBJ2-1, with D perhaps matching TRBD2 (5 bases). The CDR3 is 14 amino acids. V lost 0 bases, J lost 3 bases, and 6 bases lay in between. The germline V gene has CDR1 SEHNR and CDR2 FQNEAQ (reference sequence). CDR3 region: CASSLAGSYNEQFF. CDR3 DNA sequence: TGTGCCAGCAGCTTAGCGGGGAGCTACAATGAGCAGTTCTTC.

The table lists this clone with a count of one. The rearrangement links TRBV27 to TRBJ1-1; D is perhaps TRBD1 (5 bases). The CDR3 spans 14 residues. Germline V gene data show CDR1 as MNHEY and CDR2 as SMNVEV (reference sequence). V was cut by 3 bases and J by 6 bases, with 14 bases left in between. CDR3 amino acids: CASSLVVGRAEAFF. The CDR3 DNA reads TGTGCCAGCAGTTTGGTCGTGGGGCGAGCTGAAGCTTTCTTT.

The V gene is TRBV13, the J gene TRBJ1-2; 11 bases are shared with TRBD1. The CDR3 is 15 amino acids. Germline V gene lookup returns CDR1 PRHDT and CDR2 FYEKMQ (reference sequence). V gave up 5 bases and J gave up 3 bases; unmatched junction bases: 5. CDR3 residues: CASSQGTGGDYGYTF. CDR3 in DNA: TGTGCCAGCAGCCAAGGGACAGGGGGAGACTATGGCTACACCTTC.

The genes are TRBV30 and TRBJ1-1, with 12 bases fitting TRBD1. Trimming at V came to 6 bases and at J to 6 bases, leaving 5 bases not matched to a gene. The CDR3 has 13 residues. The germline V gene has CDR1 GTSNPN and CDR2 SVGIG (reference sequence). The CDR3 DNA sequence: TGTGCCTGTCCGGGACAGGGGGCGTCTGAAGCTTTCTTT. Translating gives CACPGQGASEAFF.

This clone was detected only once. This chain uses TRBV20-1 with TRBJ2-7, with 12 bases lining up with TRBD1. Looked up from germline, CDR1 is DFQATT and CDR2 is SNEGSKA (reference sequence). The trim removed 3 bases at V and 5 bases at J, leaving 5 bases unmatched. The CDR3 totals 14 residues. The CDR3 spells CSASPGQGAHEQYF. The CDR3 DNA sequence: TGCAGTGCTAGTCCGGGACAGGGGGCCCACGAGCAGTACTTC.

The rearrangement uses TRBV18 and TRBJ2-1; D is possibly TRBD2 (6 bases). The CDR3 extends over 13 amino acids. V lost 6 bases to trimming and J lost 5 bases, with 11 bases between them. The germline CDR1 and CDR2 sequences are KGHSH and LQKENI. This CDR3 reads CASSGLHNNEQFF. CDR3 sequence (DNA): TGTGCCAGCTCGGGACTGCACAACAATGAGCAGTTCTTC.

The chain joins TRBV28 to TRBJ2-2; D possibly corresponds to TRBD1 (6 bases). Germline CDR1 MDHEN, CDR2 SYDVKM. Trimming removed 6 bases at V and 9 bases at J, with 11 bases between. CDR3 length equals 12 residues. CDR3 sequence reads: CASRPGTRELFF. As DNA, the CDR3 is TGTGCCAGCAGACCTGGGACACGGGAGCTGTTTTTT.

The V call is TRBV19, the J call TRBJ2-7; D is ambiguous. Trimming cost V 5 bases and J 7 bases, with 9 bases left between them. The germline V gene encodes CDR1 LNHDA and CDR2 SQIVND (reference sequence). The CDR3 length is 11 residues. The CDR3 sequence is CASSSAREQYF. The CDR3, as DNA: TGTGCCAGTAGTTCGGCGCGGGAGCAGTACTTC. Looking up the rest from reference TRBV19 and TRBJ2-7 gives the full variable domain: DGGITQSPKYLFRKEGQNVTLSCEQNLNHDAMYWYRQDPGQGLRLIYYSQIVNDFQKGDIAEGYSVSREKKESFPLTVTSAQKNPTAFYLCASSSAREQYFGPGTRLTVT.

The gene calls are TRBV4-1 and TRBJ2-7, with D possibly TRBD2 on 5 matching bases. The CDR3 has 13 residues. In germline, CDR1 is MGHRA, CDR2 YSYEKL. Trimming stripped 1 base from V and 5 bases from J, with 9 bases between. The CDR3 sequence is CASSQGRTHEQYF. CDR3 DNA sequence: TGCGCCAGCAGCCAAGGGAGGACCCACGAGCAGTACTTC.

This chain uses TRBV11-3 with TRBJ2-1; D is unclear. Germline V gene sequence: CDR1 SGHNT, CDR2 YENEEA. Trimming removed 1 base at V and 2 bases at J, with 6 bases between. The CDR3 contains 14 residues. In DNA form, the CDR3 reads TGTGCCAGCAGCTTAGTGCTAGCCTACAATGAGCAGTTCTTC. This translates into CASSLVLAYNEQFF.

CDR3 residues: CASFSGQGNSPLHF. CDR3 bases: TGTGCCAGCTTCTCGGGACAGGGAAATTCACCCCTCCACTTT. The chain has TRBV28 and TRBJ1-6; 9 positions match TRBD1. The V and J ends lost 8 bases and 7 bases, in that order; junction bases with no gene match: 6. Per germline, CDR1 MDHEN and CDR2 SYDVKM. The CDR3 loop spans 14 amino acids.

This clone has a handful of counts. The CDR3 DNA sequence: TGTGCCAGCAGCCCATGGACAGGGGCGGGGACTGAAGCTTTCTTT. Translation: CASSPWTGAGTEAFF. V gene TRBV11-3 combines with J gene TRBJ1-1; TRBD1 agrees at 9 bases. Germline V lookup: CDR1 SGHNT, CDR2 YENEEA. The CDR3 covers 15 residues. Losses at the gene ends were 5 bases for V and 5 bases for J; bases not matched to a gene: 9.

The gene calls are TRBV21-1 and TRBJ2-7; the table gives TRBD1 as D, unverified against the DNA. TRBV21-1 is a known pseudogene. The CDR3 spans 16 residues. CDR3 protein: CASSKTSGGGPYEQYF. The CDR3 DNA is TGTGCCAGCAGCAAAACCTCGGGTGGGGGCCCCTACGAGCAGTACTTC.

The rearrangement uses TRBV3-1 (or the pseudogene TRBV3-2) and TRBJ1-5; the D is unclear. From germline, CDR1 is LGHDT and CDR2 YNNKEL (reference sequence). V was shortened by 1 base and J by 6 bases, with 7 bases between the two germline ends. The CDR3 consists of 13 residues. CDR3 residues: CASSQVEGQPQHF. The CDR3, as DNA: TGTGCCAGCAGCCAAGTAGAGGGTCAGCCCCAGCATTTT.

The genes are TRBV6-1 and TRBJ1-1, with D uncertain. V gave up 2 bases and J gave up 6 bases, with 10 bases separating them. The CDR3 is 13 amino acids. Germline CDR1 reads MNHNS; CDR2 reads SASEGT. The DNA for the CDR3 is TGTGCCAGCAGTGAAAGCCGCTTGGCTGAAGCTTTCTTT. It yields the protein CASSESRLAEAFF.

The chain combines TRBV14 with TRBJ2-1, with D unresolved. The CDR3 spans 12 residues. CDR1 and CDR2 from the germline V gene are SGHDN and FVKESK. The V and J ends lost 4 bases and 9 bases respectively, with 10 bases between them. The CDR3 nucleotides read TGTGCCAGCAGCCCCGACGGAGTTGAGCAGTTCTTC. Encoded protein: CASSPDGVEQFF.

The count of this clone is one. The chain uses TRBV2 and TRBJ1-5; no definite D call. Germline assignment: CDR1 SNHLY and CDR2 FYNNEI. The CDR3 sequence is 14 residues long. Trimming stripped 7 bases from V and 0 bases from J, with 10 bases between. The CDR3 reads CASKRENSNQPQHF. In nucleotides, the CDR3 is TGTGCCAGCAAGAGAGAGAATAGCAATCAGCCCCAGCATTTT. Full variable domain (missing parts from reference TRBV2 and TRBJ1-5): EPEVTQTPSHQVTQMGQEVILRCVPISNHLYFYWYRQILGQKVEFLVSFYNNEISEKSEIFDDQFSVERPDGSNFTLKIRSTKLEDSAMYFCASKRENSNQPQHFGDGTRLSIL.